Listed here is a single T cell receptor (beta chain). Its matching antigen is unknown. The data originate from a study of regulatory T cells in long-lasting Graves disease. Building of the TCR beta libraries involved iRepertoire HTBI primers and Arm-PCR of CDR3 regions. From the multiplex PCR reads, TCRdb called clonotypes with MiXCR, one entry per CDR3 protein. This repertoire shows 300,000 to 400,000 distinct CDR3 sequences, roughly a sixth found once; its top ten account for about 32%. Whole-study findings and limits: Patients with persistent Graves' had lower TCR diversity than newly diagnosed patients.

Described time point: newly diagnosed GD, antithyroid drugs for less than 3 months. Isolated PBMC RNA provided the starting material for the TCR library. These data also formed part of another study, on T cells in Graves' hyperthyroidism and ophthalmopathy. Per that study: Criteria for exclusion of patients were uncontrolled infection, other autoimmune disease, pregnancy or lactation. HTBI primers drove first-round RT-PCR of the TCR CDR3.

The sequence came from a man aged 40-49 years with Graves disease. The material sequenced was peripheral blood mononuclear cells (PBMCs), taken at new diagnosis, from a patient treated with antithyroid drugs.

The CDR3 bases are TGTGCCACCAGCAGAGACAGGGGGGTCGGAGAGACCCAGTACTTC. Protein: CATSRDRGVGETQYF. This rearrangement joins TRBV15 to TRBJ2-5; the D gene is possibly TRBD1 (7 bases). This CDR3 region has 15 residues. Germline V CDR1 and CDR2: LNHNV, YYDKDF (reference sequence). Trimming took 0 bases from V and 4 from J, leaving 12 bases between them.